This T cell receptor beta chain was captured by sequencing in a study of T cells in Graves' hyperthyroidism and ophthalmopathy. Study in general: Peripheral blood collection took place at initial diagnosis, before any treatment.

Amplified regions were TCR beta CDR3 sequences from RNA transcripts. The TCR CDR3 was amplified in a first-round RT-PCR using the HTBI primer set. TCRdb itself ran the multiplex PCR reads through MiXCR, one entry per CDR3 protein. Of about 480,000 distinct CDR3 sequences in the sample, roughly 14% were seen once. Findings and caveats of the study: Ophthalmopathy was predicted by the model a median of 6.5 months ahead of onset. The blood repertoire included most of the expanded thyroid clonotypes above 0.001. Ophthalmopathy cases were set apart from stable hyperthyroidism by a 13 V-J model.

The CDR3 runs to 16 residues. From germline, CDR1 is SGHTA and CDR2 FQGTGA. This clonotype was observed a few times. The antigen is undetermined. At one end, the junction sequence differs from germline, possibly due to a read error. This TCR was sampled from a woman aged 18-30 years with Graves' hyperthyroidism. The sequenced sample consisted of blood. The chain recombines TRBV7-3 with TRBJ2-1; 7 bases are a match to TRBD2. The CDR3 bases are TGTGCCAGCAGCTTCCGGGGGGAGGTCTCCTACAATGAGCAGTCCTTC. It encodes CASSFRGEVSYNEQSF.